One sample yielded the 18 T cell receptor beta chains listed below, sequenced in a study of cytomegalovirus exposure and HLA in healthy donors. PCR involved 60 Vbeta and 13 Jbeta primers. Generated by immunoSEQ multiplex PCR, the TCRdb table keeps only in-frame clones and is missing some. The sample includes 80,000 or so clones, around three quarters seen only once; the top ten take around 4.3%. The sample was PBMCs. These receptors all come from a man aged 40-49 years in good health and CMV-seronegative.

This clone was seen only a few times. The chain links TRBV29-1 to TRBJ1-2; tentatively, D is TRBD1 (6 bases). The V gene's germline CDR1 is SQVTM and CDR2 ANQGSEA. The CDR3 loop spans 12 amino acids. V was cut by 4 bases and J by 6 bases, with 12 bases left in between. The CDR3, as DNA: TGCAGCGTTGTGGGGCAGGGGCATGGCTACACCTTC. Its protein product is CSVVGQGHGYTF.

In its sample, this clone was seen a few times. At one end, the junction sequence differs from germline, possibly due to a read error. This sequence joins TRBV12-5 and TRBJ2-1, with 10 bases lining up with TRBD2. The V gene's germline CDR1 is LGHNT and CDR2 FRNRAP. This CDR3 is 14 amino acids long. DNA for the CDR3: TGTGCGAGTGCGGCGGTAGCGGGAGGTGATGAGCAGTTCTTC. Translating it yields CASAAVAGGDEQFF.

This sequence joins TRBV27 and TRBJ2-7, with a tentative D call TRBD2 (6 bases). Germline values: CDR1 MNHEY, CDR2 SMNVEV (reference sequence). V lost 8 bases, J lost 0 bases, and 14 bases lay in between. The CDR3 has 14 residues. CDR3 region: CASAPSVSSYEQYF. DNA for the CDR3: TGTGCCAGCGCCCCTAGCGTAAGCTCCTACGAGCAGTACTTC.

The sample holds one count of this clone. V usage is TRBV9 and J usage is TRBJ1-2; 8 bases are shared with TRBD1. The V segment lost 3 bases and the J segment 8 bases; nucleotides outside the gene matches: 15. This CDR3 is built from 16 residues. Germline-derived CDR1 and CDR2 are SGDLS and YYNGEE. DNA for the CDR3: TGTGCCAGCAGCGAGGGGGAAGGACAGGGCAGTTGGGGCTACACCTTC. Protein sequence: CASSEGEGQGSWGYTF.

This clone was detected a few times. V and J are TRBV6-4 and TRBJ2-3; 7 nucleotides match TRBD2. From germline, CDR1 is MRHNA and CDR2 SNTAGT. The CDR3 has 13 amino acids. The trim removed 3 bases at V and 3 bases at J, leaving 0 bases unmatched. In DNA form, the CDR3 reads TGTGCCAGCAGTGAGCGGGAGACAGATACGCAGTATTTT. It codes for CASSERETDTQYF.

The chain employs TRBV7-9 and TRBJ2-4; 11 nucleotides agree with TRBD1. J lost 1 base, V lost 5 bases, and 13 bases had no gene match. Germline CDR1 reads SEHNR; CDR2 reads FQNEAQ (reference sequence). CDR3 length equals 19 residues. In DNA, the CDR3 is TGTGCCAGCAGCCCCTTATGGGGACAGGGGGTAGGGGCCAAAAACATTCAGTACTTC. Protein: CASSPLWGQGVGAKNIQYF.

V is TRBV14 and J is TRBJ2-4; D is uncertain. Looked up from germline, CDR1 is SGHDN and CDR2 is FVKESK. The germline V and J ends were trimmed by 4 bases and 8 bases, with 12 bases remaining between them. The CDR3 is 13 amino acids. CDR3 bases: TGTGCCAGCAGCCTCTTAGCCAGAGACATTCAGTACTTC. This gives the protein CASSLLARDIQYF.

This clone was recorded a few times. CDR3 sequence reads: CASSLQGAVVPQHF. CDR3 sequence (DNA): TGTGCCAGCAGCCTACAGGGGGCAGTAGTGCCCCAGCATTTT. V is TRBV7-2 and J is TRBJ1-5; 9 bases match TRBD1. Germline V gives CDR1 SGHTA, CDR2 FQGNSA. This CDR3 is built from 14 residues. V shed 5 bases and J 9 bases; nucleotides not matched to a gene: 8.

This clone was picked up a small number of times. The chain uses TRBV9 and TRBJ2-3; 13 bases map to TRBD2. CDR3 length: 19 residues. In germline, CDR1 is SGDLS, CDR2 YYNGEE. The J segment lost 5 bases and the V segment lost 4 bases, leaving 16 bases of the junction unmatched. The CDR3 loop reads CASSPRTSGGWSGGDTQYF. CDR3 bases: TGTGCCAGCAGCCCCCGGACTAGCGGGGGATGGAGTGGGGGAGATACGCAGTATTTT.

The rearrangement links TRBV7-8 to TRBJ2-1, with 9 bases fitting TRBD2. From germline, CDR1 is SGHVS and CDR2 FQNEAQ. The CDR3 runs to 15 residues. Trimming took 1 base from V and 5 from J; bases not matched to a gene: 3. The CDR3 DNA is TGTGCCAGCAGCTTAGGAGCGGGAGGAGACAATGAGCAGTTCTTC. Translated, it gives CASSLGAGGDNEQFF.

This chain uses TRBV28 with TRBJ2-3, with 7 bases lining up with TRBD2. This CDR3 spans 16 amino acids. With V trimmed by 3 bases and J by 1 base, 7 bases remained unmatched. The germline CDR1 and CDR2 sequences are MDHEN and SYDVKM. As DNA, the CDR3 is TGTGCCAGCAGTTTTTCCGCGGGAGAGGGCACAGATACGCAGTATTTT. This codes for CASSFSAGEGTDTQYF.

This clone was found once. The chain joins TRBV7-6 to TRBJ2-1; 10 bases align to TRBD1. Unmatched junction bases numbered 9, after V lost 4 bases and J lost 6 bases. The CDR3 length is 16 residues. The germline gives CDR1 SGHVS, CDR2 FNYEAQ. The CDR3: CASSSGGQGKGNEQFF. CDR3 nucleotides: TGTGCCAGCAGCTCGGGGGGACAGGGGAAAGGCAATGAGCAGTTCTTC.

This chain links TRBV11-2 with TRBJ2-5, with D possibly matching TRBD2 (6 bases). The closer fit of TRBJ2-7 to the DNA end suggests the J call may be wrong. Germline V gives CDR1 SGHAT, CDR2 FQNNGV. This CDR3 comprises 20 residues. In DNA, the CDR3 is TGTGCCAGCAGCTTAGATCCGAGTAGCGGTCACGCGCAATACACCTACGAGCAGTACTTC. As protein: CASSLDPSSGHAQYTYEQYF.

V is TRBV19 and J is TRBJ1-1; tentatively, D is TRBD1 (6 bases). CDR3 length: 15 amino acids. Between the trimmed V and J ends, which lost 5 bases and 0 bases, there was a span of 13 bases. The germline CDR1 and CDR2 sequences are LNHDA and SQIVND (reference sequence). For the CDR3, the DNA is TGTGCCAGTAGTCTACAGGGAAATATGAACACTGAAGCTTTCTTT. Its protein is CASSLQGNMNTEAFF.

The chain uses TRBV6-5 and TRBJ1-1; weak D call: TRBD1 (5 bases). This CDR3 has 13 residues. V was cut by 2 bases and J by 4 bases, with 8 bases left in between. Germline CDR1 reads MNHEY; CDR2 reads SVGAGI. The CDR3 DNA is TGTGCCAGCAGTTACGGGGCCAGCACTGAAGCTTTCTTT. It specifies CASSYGASTEAFF.

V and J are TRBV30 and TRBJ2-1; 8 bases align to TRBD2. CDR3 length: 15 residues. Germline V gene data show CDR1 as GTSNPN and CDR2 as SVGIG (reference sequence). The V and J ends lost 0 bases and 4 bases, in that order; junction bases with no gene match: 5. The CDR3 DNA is TGTGCCTGGAGTGTTGGTAGCGGGAAGTACAATGAGCAGTTCTTC. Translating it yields CAWSVGSGKYNEQFF. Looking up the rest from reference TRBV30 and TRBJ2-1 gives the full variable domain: SQTIHQWPATLVQPVGSPLSLECTVEGTSNPNLYWYRQAAGRGLQLLFYSVGIGQISSEVPQNLSASRPQDRQFILSSKKLLLSDSGFYLCAWSVGSGKYNEQFFGPGTRLTVL.

CDR3 nucleotide sequence: TGTGCCAGCAGCGCCATAGCGGGGCTAGATACGCAGTATTTT. Protein sequence: CASSAIAGLDTQYF. The chain has TRBV6-1 and TRBJ2-3; TRBD2 matches 8 bases. With 6 bases clipped from V and 5 bases from J, the junction kept 7 bases outside the gene matches. Germline CDR1 MNHNS, CDR2 SASEGT. The CDR3 is made up of 14 amino acids.

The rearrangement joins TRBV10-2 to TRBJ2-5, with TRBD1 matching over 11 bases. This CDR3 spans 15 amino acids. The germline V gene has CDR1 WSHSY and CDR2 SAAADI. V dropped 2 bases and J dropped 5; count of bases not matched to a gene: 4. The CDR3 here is CASSELDRGLETQYF. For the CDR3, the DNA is TGCGCCAGCAGTGAGCTGGACAGGGGGCTTGAGACCCAGTACTTC.